One and the same sample provided the 2 T cell receptor beta chains below, sequenced in a study of blood T cell repertoires in COVID-19. Profiling relied on immunoSEQ multiplex PCR, and the TCRdb table lists in-frame clones only, not all of them. This table holds about 84,000 clones, 75% to 90% found once. The sample was peripheral blood. The receptor source for this set is a man older than 75 with active or convalescent COVID-19.

The V call is TRBV14, the J call TRBJ1-3, with a tentative D call TRBD1 (6 bases). The CDR3 covers 14 residues. V was cut by 2 bases and J by 4 bases, with 9 bases left in between. The germline CDR1 and CDR2 sequences are SGHDN and FVKESK. In DNA, the CDR3 is TGTGCCAGCAGCCAACCAGGACAGGGAAACACCATATATTTT. Its protein is CASSQPGQGNTIYF.

The chain has TRBV28 and TRBJ1-5; TRBD1 matches at 8 bases. Losses at the gene ends were 2 bases for V and 2 bases for J; bases not matched to a gene: 23. Per the germline V gene, CDR1 is MDHEN and CDR2 is SYDVKM. The CDR3 length is 22 residues. The CDR3 region has the DNA TGTGCCAGCAGTTTAAGGGTGTCTGCGGGGACAGGAACCCTGTGGGGCAATCAGCCCCAGCATTTT. This translates into CASSLRVSAGTGTLWGNQPQHF.